These 32 T cell receptor beta chains came from one sample sequenced in a study of T cell responses to AZD1222 COVID-19 vaccine listed by TCRdb under 2021. Per the publication, the time point label means: baseline before first vaccination. Receptors were amplified or captured by the immunoSEQ multiplex PCR assay. Drawn from immuneACCESS, this table holds only the in-frame rearrangements with V and J called that TCRdb kept. Clones are partly lost; checked studies trace under half to an unresolved V gene and leave the rest unexplained. The table for this sample shows about 140,000 clones. Together, the top ten hold about 2% of the sample. Sequenced: peripheral blood. These receptors originate from an adult in good health.

This chain joins TRBV24-1 and TRBJ2-3; TRBD1 matches at 12 bases. V lost 0 bases, J lost 6 bases, and 9 bases stayed unmatched. The germline CDR1 and CDR2 sequences are KGHDR and SFDVKD. The CDR3 contains 18 residues. The CDR3 nucleotides read TGTGCCACCAGTGATTTGCCTGGGGACAGGGGGCATCTGGATACGCAGTATTTT. Amino acid sequence: CATSDLPGDRGHLDTQYF.

V is TRBV29-1 and J is TRBJ2-1, with a possible D match to TRBD2 (6 bases). The CDR3 totals 15 residues. The germline V and J ends were trimmed by 6 bases and 1 base, with 16 bases remaining between them. The germline V gene encodes CDR1 SQVTM and CDR2 ANQGSEA. The CDR3 sequence is CSVGGIQGSYNEQFF. In DNA, the CDR3 is TGCAGCGTCGGCGGGATCCAGGGATCCTACAATGAGCAGTTCTTC.

This sequence joins TRBV28 and TRBJ1-4; possibly TRBD1 for D (6 bases). Trimming shortened V by 4 bases and J by 0 bases, and 6 bases separated the two germline ends. Germline V lookup: CDR1 MDHEN, CDR2 SYDVKM. CDR3 length: 14 amino acids. In DNA form, the CDR3 reads TGTGCCAGCAGTTGGACAGCAACTAATGAAAAACTGTTTTTT. It codes for CASSWTATNEKLFF. The whole variable domain, filled in from reference TRBV28 and TRBJ1-4, reads DVKVTQSSRYLVKRTGEKVFLECVQDMDHENMFWYRQDPGLGLRLIYFSYDVKMKEKGDIPEGYSVSREKKERFSLILESASTNQTSMYLCASSWTATNEKLFFGSGTQLSVL.

The CDR3 is CASTDRNYGYTF. The CDR3 nucleotides are TGTGCCAGCACGGACAGGAACTATGGCTACACCTTC. This chain joins TRBV19 and TRBJ1-2; 7 bases are a match to TRBD1. Germline V gives CDR1 LNHDA, CDR2 SQIVND (reference sequence). V dropped 9 bases and J dropped 2; count of bases not matched to a gene: 3. CDR3 length: 12 amino acids.

The chain combines TRBV19 with TRBJ1-5, with TRBD1 identical over 8 bases. Germline CDR1 is LNHDA and CDR2 is SQIVND (reference sequence). The J segment lost 7 bases and the V segment lost 3 bases, leaving 8 bases of the junction unmatched. This CDR3 region has 15 residues. In nucleotides, the CDR3 is TGTGCCAGTAGTATGTCAGGGGGCGCAGAGCAGCCCCAGCATTTT. It translates to CASSMSGGAEQPQHF.

The chain uses TRBV18 and TRBJ2-1; no clear D gene. CDR3 length equals 13 residues. CDR1 and CDR2 from the germline V gene are KGHSH and LQKENI. V was cut by 3 bases and J by 0 bases, with 3 bases left in between. The CDR3: CASSPSSYNEQFF. CDR3 coding DNA: TGTGCCAGCTCACCGTCCTCCTACAATGAGCAGTTCTTC.

The chain is built from TRBV29-1 and TRBJ1-2; D unresolved. V lost 6 bases and J 6 bases, leaving 17 bases between the germline ends. In germline, CDR1 is SQVTM, CDR2 ANQGSEA. The CDR3 has 13 residues. For the CDR3, the DNA is TGCAGCGTCGTTCACCCGACTGGGGATGGCTACACCTTC. Encoded protein: CSVVHPTGDGYTF.

V and J are TRBV6-6 and TRBJ1-2; 10 bases map to TRBD1. The CDR3 length is 14 residues. Germline V CDR1 and CDR2: MNHNY, SVGAGI (reference sequence). With V trimmed by 11 bases and J by 0 bases, 6 bases remained unmatched. Written as DNA, the CDR3 is TGTGCCGGCGTGGGACAGGGGCCTAACTATGGCTACACCTTC. Translation: CAGVGQGPNYGYTF.

V gene TRBV11-2 combines with J gene TRBJ2-3, with D possibly being TRBD1 (6 bases). The germline gives CDR1 SGHAT, CDR2 FQNNGV. V was clipped by 0 bases and J by 3 bases, with 10 bases between them. The CDR3 totals 15 residues. CDR3: CASSLEQGITDTQYF. DNA of the CDR3: TGTGCCAGCAGCTTAGAACAGGGCATAACAGATACGCAGTATTTT.

V gene TRBV3-1 (or the pseudogene TRBV3-2) combines with J gene TRBJ1-2; no firm D call. Trimming left V 5 bases short and J 3 bases short, with 10 bases between. There are 13 residues in the CDR3. Per the germline V gene, CDR1 is LGHDT and CDR2 is YNNKEL (reference sequence). CDR3 sequence: CASSRIVDYGYTF. CDR3 nucleotide sequence: TGTGCCAGCAGCAGGATTGTTGACTATGGCTACACCTTC.

The genes are TRBV5-1 and TRBJ2-7; 10 nucleotides match TRBD1. Germline CDR1 and CDR2: SGHRS and YFSETQ. Trimming removed 1 base from V and 7 bases from J; junction bases left unmatched: 8. The CDR3 is 15 residues long. The CDR3 nucleotides read TGCGCCAGCAGCTTGACCCGGACAGGGGGATCTGAGCAGTACTTC. It is translated as CASSLTRTGGSEQYF.

The V call is TRBV27, the J call TRBJ1-2; tentatively, D is TRBD1 (6 bases). The CDR3 has 16 residues. In germline, CDR1 is MNHEY, CDR2 SMNVEV (reference sequence). V dropped 5 bases and J dropped 4 bases, with 20 bases sitting between them. CDR3 coding DNA: TGTGCCAGCAGTCCGAACTTAGGGGGGGGCCTCTATGGCTACACCTTC. Encoded protein: CASSPNLGGGLYGYTF.

V is TRBV28 and J is TRBJ1-6; D remains ambiguous. Germline CDR1 is MDHEN and CDR2 is SYDVKM. CDR3 length: 17 residues. Trimming pared 3 bases from V and 0 bases from J, leaving 12 bases between. The CDR3 DNA reads as TGTGCCAGCAGTTTGGTGGCAGAGTACTCCTATAATTCACCCCTCCACTTT. Translation: CASSLVAEYSYNSPLHF. Using reference TRBV28 and TRBJ1-6 for the parts outside the CDR3, the full variable domain is DVKVTQSSRYLVKRTGEKVFLECVQDMDHENMFWYRQDPGLGLRLIYFSYDVKMKEKGDIPEGYSVSREKKERFSLILESASTNQTSMYLCASSLVAEYSYNSPLHFGNGTRLTVT.

CDR3 sequence (DNA): TGTGCCAGCAGCTTCGGACAGGAGCTATATGGCTACACCTTC. Translation gives CASSFGQELYGYTF. The rearrangement links TRBV7-9 to TRBJ1-2; 7 bases align to TRBD1. The CDR3 runs to 14 residues. J was trimmed by 5 bases and V by 3 bases; bases with no gene match: 6. The germline CDR1 and CDR2 sequences are SEHNR and FQNEAQ (reference sequence).

CDR3 nucleotide sequence: TGCAGCGCCCGACAGGGAGAAAAACTGTTTTTT. It codes for CSARQGEKLFF. The chain links TRBV29-1 to TRBJ1-4, with 7 bases matching TRBD1. Germline V gene sequence: CDR1 SQVTM, CDR2 ANQGSEA. V lost 7 bases and J lost 8; bases outside the gene matches: 4. CDR3 length equals 11 residues.

This chain uses TRBV29-1 with TRBJ1-1; TRBD1 might be the D (6 bases). Germline V gene data show CDR1 as SQVTM and CDR2 as ANQGSEA. This CDR3 comprises 12 residues. V lost 0 bases to trimming and J lost 8 bases, with 10 bases between them. The DNA of the CDR3 is TGCAGCGTTGAAGATCTAGGGACAGAAGCTTTCTTT. Amino acids: CSVEDLGTEAFF.

The chain recombines TRBV6-5 with TRBJ1-1, with D possibly being TRBD1 (5 bases). The germline V gene encodes CDR1 MNHEY and CDR2 SVGAGI. Trimming cost V 2 bases and J 2 bases, with 12 bases left between them. The CDR3 covers 15 residues. CDR3 DNA: TGTGCCAGCAGTTACCAGGGAGGACCAAACACTGAAGCTTTCTTT. Encoded protein: CASSYQGGPNTEAFF.

For the CDR3, the DNA is TGTGCCAGCAGCTTAGGGGGGTGGGTAGCGGGGCAATCCTACGAGCAGTACTTC. Protein: CASSLGGWVAGQSYEQYF. The chain employs TRBV11-2 and TRBJ2-7, with TRBD2 identical over 8 bases. The V segment lost 1 base and the J segment 1 base; nucleotides outside the gene matches: 12. The CDR3 is 18 residues long. Germline V lookup: CDR1 SGHAT, CDR2 FQNNGV. Together with reference TRBV11-2 and TRBJ2-7, the CDR3 gives the full variable domain: EAGVAQSPRYKIIEKRQSVAFWCNPISGHATLYWYQQILGQGPKLLIQFQNNGVVDDSQLPKDRFSAERLKGVDSTLKIQPAKLEDSAVYLCASSLGGWVAGQSYEQYFGPGTRLTVT.

The genes are TRBV7-2 and TRBJ2-2, with D possibly being TRBD1 or TRBD2 (5 bases each). Trimming removed 1 base at V and 6 bases at J, with 12 bases between. Germline CDR1 is SGHTA and CDR2 is FQGNSA. CDR3 length: 15 residues. CDR3 DNA: TGTGCCAGCAGCTTAGGCATTGGGGGTGCCGGGGAGCTGTTTTTT. Its protein is CASSLGIGGAGELFF.

This chain connects TRBV27 to TRBJ2-7; D unresolved. Deletions cut 2 bases from V and 0 bases from J, with 17 bases between. Looked up from germline, CDR1 is MNHEY and CDR2 is SMNVEV (reference sequence). This CDR3 has 17 amino acids. The CDR3 protein is CASSLAKPSHYSYEQYF. The CDR3 DNA is TGTGCCAGCAGTTTAGCGAAACCAAGCCATTACTCCTACGAGCAGTACTTC.

The chain links TRBV27 to TRBJ1-2, with a weak D call TRBD1 (6 bases). V lost 3 bases and J 5 bases, leaving 22 bases between the germline ends. In germline, CDR1 is MNHEY, CDR2 SMNVEV (reference sequence). The CDR3 consists of 17 residues. CDR3 bases: TGTGCCAGCAGTTTGGGGGGGGGCAGGGGTTTTTGGTATGGCTACACCTTC. Translated, it gives CASSLGGGRGFWYGYTF.

The chain links TRBV6-1 to TRBJ1-2, with a possible D match to TRBD1 (5 bases). Germline-derived CDR1 and CDR2 are MNHNS and SASEGT. Between the trimmed V and J ends, which lost 6 bases and 8 bases, there was a span of 16 bases. This CDR3 is 13 amino acids long. The CDR3 here is CASSLQGAGGYTF. DNA of the CDR3: TGTGCCAGCAGCCTGCAGGGAGCCGGGGGCTACACCTTC.

The chain links TRBV7-3 to TRBJ2-2; D gene uncertain. Germline V gene sequence: CDR1 SGHTA, CDR2 FQGTGA. V was trimmed by 5 bases and J by 1 base, leaving 8 bases between them. The CDR3 spans 14 residues. The CDR3 DNA sequence: TGTGCCAGCAGCCGTAACGGGAACACCGGGGAGCTGTTTTTT. Amino acids: CASSRNGNTGELFF.

This sequence joins TRBV27 and TRBJ1-4; weak D call: TRBD1 (6 bases). CDR3 length: 16 residues. Germline CDR1 is MNHEY and CDR2 is SMNVEV (reference sequence). V was cut by 7 bases and J by 0 bases, with 15 bases left in between. CDR3 coding DNA: TGTGCCAGCAAGCAGGGGTGGGCCACAACTAATGAAAAACTGTTTTTT. It yields the protein CASKQGWATTNEKLFF.

The J gene is TRBJ2-1, the V gene TRBV7-3; possibly TRBD1 for D (6 bases). Germline lookup yields CDR1 SGHTA and CDR2 FQGTGA. Deletions cut 5 bases from V and 2 bases from J, with 13 bases between. The CDR3 is made up of 15 amino acids. This CDR3 reads CASSLQGSPYNEQFF. CDR3 sequence (DNA): TGTGCCAGCAGCCTACAGGGATCCCCCTACAATGAGCAGTTCTTC.

This chain uses TRBV11-1 with TRBJ2-2; no clear D. The germline V gene encodes CDR1 SGHAT and CDR2 FQDESV (reference sequence). The CDR3 runs to 14 residues. V shed 1 base and J shed 3 bases, with 6 bases lying between them. The CDR3, as DNA: TGTGCCAGCAGCTTAGTCCCAGACACCGGGGAGCTGTTTTTT. It translates to CASSLVPDTGELFF. Complete variable domain (other parts from reference TRBV11-1 and TRBJ2-2): EAEVAQSPRYKITEKSQAVAFWCDPISGHATLYWYRQILGQGPELLVQFQDESVVDDSQLPKDRFSAERLKGVDSTLKIQPAELGDSAMYLCASSLVPDTGELFFGEGSRLTVL.

This rearrangement joins TRBV28 to TRBJ1-3; 9 nucleotides align to TRBD1. The trim removed 4 bases at V and 4 bases at J, leaving 8 bases unmatched. This CDR3 comprises 16 residues. Germline loops: CDR1 MDHEN, CDR2 SYDVKM. The CDR3 is CASSSSGTGLGNTIYF. The CDR3 region has the DNA TGTGCCAGCAGTTCATCCGGGACAGGGTTGGGAAACACCATATATTTT. The variable domain in full, with the rest retrieved from reference TRBV28 and TRBJ1-3, is DVKVTQSSRYLVKRTGEKVFLECVQDMDHENMFWYRQDPGLGLRLIYFSYDVKMKEKGDIPEGYSVSREKKERFSLILESASTNQTSMYLCASSSSGTGLGNTIYFGEGSWLTVV.

The chain is built from TRBV21-1 and TRBJ1-6. TRBV21-1 is a pseudogene segment. The CDR3 runs to 17 residues. CDR3 region: CASRYLELGTDNSPLHF. The CDR3 DNA reads TGTGCCAGCAGGTATCTTGAACTCGGGACGGATAATTCACCCCTCCACTTT.

The rearrangement joins TRBV25-1 to TRBJ1-6; D uncertain. From germline, CDR1 is MGHDK and CDR2 SYGVNS. The CDR3 sequence is 14 residues long. V lost 1 base, J lost 7 bases, and 8 bases lay in between. This CDR3 is CASSELIRNSPLHF. In DNA, the CDR3 is TGTGCCAGCAGTGAATTGATCCGCAATTCACCCCTCCACTTT.

This chain connects TRBV5-5 to TRBJ2-5; D may be TRBD1 (6 bases). The V end was cut by 4 bases, the J end by 7 bases, with 20 bases between. The CDR3 contains 15 residues. Per germline, CDR1 SGHKS and CDR2 YYEKEE (reference sequence). In nucleotides, the CDR3 is TGTGCCAGCAGCCAACTCGCCGGGACATTCGGGACCCAGTACTTC. It translates to CASSQLAGTFGTQYF.

The chain employs TRBV7-3 and TRBJ2-1; the D is unclear. Germline V gene data show CDR1 as SGHTA and CDR2 as FQGTGA. This CDR3 is built from 14 residues. V gave up 3 bases and J gave up 7 bases, with 13 bases separating them. CDR3 DNA: TGTGCCAGCAGCTTCGGCTCCGACTTAAATGAGCAGTTCTTC. It yields the protein CASSFGSDLNEQFF.

The chain carries TRBV29-1 and TRBJ1-2; D unclear. Trimming took 4 bases from V and 0 from J, leaving 9 bases between them. The CDR3 loop spans 13 amino acids. Germline CDR1 reads SQVTM; CDR2 reads ANQGSEA. The chain's CDR3 is CSVGRAPNYGYTF. In nucleotides, the CDR3 is TGCAGCGTTGGGCGGGCACCTAACTATGGCTACACCTTC.